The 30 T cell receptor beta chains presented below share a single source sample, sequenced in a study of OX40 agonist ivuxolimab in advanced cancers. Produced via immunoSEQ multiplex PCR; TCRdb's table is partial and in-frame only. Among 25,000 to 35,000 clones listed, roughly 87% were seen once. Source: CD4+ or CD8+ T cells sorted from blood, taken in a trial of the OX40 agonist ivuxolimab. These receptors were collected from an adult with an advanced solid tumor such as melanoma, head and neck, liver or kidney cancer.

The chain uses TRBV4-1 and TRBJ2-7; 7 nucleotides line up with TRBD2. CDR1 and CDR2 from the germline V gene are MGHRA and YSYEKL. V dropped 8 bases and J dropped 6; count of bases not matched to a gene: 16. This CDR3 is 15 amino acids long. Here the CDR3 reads CASSSGTILSSEQYF. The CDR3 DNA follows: TGCGCCAGCTCGTCCGGGACTATTTTGTCTTCCGAGCAGTACTTC.

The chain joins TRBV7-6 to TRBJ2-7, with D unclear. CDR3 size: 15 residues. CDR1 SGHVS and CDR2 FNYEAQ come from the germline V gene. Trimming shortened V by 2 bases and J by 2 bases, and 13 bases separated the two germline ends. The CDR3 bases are TGTGCCAGCAGCTTAAAAGATCGTTGGACCTACGAGCAGTACTTC. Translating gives CASSLKDRWTYEQYF.

CDR3 bases: TGTGCCAGCAGCCCGCGGGGGAGACAGGTGATCTACGAGCAGTACTTC. Translation gives CASSPRGRQVIYEQYF. This chain uses TRBV14 with TRBJ2-7; maybe TRBD2 (7 bases). V was shortened by 4 bases and J by 3 bases, with 19 bases between the two germline ends. The CDR3 runs to 16 residues. Germline CDR1 SGHDN, CDR2 FVKESK.

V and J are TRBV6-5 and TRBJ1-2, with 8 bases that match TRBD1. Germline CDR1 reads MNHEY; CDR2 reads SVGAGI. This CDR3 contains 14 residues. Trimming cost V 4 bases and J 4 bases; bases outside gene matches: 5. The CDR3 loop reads CASSSQGGAYGYTF. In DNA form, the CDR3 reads TGTGCCAGCAGTTCACAGGGGGGGGCCTATGGCTACACCTTC.

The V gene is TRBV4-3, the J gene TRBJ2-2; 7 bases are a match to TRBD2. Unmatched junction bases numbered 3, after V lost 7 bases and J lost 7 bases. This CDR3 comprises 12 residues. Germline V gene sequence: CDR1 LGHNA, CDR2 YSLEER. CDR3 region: CASNWEGGELFF. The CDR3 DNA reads TGCGCCAGCAACTGGGAGGGCGGGGAGCTGTTTTTT.

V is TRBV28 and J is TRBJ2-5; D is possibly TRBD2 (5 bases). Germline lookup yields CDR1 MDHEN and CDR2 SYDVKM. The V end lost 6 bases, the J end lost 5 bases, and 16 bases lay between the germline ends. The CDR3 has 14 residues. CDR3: CASSLLELTETQYF. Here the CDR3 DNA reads TGTGCCAGCAGCTTACTAGAGTTGACGGAGACCCAGTACTTC.

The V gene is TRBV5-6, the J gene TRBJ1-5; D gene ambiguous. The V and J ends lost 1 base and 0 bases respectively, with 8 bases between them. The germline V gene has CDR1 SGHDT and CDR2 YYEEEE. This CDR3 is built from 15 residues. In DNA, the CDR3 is TGTGCCAGCAGCTTGTTGGTTAATAGCAATCAGCCCCAGCATTTT. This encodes CASSLLVNSNQPQHF.

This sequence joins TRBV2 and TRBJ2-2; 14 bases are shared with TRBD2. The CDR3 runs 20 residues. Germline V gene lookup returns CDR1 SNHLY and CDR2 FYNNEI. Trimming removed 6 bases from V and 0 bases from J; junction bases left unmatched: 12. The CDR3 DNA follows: TGTGCCAGCAGAGGGACTAGCGGGAGTAAAAGGGTCGCGAACACCGGGGAGCTGTTTTTT. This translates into CASRGTSGSKRVANTGELFF.

The CDR3 loop reads CASSLLPPSGVSEQYF. The CDR3 DNA is TGTGCCAGCAGTTTATTACCCCCTAGCGGGGTTAGCGAGCAGTACTTC. This chain connects TRBV28 to TRBJ2-7, with 9 bases lining up with TRBD2. Trimming removed 1 base from V and 6 bases from J; junction bases left unmatched: 10. CDR1 and CDR2 (germline): MDHEN, SYDVKM. This CDR3 is built from 16 residues. Combining the CDR3 with reference TRBV28 and TRBJ2-7 gives the whole variable domain DVKVTQSSRYLVKRTGEKVFLECVQDMDHENMFWYRQDPGLGLRLIYFSYDVKMKEKGDIPEGYSVSREKKERFSLILESASTNQTSMYLCASSLLPPSGVSEQYFGPGTRLTVT.

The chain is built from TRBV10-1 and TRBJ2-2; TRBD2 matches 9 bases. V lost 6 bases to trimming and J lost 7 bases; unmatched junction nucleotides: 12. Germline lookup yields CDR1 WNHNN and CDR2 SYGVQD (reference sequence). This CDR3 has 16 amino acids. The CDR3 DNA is TGCGCCAGCAGGGGGTTAGCTAGCGGGACGGTCGGGGAGCTGTTTTTT. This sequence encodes CASRGLASGTVGELFF.

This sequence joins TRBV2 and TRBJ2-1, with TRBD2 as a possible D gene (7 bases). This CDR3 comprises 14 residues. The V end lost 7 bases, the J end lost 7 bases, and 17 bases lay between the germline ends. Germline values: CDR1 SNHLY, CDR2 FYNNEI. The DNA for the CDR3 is TGTGCCAGCACCTTAGGGGGGGCCCCAAATGAGCAGTTCTTC. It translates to CASTLGGAPNEQFF. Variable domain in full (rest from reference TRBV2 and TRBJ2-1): EPEVTQTPSHQVTQMGQEVILRCVPISNHLYFYWYRQILGQKVEFLVSFYNNEISEKSEIFDDQFSVERPDGSNFTLKIRSTKLEDSAMYFCASTLGGAPNEQFFGPGTRLTVL.

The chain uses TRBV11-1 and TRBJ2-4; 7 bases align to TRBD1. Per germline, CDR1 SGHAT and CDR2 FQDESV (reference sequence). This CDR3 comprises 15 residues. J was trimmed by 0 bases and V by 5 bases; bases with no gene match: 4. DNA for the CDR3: TGTGCCAGCAGCCGAGGGGGCTTAGCCAAAAACATTCAGTACTTC. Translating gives CASSRGGLAKNIQYF.

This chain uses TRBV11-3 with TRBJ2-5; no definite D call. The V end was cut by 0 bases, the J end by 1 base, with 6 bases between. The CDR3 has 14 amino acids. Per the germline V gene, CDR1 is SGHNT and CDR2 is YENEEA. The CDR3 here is CASSLDGSQETQYF. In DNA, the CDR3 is TGTGCCAGCAGCTTAGATGGGTCCCAAGAGACCCAGTACTTC.

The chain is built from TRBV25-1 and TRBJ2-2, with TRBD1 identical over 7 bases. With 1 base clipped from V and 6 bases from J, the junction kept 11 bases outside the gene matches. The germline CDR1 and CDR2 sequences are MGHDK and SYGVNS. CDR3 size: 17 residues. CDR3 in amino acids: CASSELAQGVFSGELFF. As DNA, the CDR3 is TGTGCCAGCAGTGAATTAGCGCAGGGGGTTTTCTCCGGGGAGCTGTTTTTT.

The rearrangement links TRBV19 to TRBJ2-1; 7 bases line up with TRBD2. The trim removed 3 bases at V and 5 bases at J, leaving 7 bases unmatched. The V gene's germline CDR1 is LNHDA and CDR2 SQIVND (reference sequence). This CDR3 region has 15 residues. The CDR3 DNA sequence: TGTGCCAGTAGTATGGCTAGCGGATATAACAATGAGCAGTTCTTC. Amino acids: CASSMASGYNNEQFF.

The CDR3 DNA reads as TGTGCCACCAGCAGACGCGGAATTAGCGGGAGGGTGGATACGCAGTATTTT. This gives the protein CATSRRGISGRVDTQYF. The J gene is TRBJ2-3, the V gene TRBV15; 11 bases are shared with TRBD2. Germline loops: CDR1 LNHNV, CDR2 YYDKDF (reference sequence). CDR3 length equals 17 residues. The V gene end was trimmed by 2 bases and the J gene end by 6 bases; junction bases not matched to a gene: 10. The whole variable domain, remainder taken from reference TRBV15 and TRBJ2-3, is DAMVIQNPRYQVTQFGKPVTLSCSQTLNHNVMYWYQQKSSQAPKLLFHYYDKDFNNEADTPDNFQSRRPNTSFCFLDIRSPGLGDTAMYLCATSRRGISGRVDTQYFGPGTRLTVL.

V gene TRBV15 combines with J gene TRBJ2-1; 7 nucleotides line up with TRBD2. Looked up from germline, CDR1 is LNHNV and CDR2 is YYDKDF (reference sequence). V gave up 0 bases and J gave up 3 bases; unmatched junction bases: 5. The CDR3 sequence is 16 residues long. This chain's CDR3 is CATSRDRWEGYNEQFF. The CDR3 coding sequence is TGTGCCACCAGCAGAGATCGGTGGGAGGGCTACAATGAGCAGTTCTTC.

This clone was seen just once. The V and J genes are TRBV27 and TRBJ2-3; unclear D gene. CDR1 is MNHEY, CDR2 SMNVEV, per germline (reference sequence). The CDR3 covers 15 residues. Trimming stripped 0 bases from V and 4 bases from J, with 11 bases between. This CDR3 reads CASSLSSYPPDTQYF. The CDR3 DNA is TGTGCCAGCAGTTTATCGAGCTATCCCCCAGATACGCAGTATTTT.

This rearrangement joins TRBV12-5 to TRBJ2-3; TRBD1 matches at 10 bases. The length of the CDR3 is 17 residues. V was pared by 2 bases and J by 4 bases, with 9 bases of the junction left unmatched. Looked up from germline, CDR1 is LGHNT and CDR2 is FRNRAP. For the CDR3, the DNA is TGTGCTAGTGGTTTGAACGGGACAGGGGACCCTCCAGATACGCAGTATTTT. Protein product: CASGLNGTGDPPDTQYF.

CDR3 sequence (DNA): TGTGCCAGTAGTTCGGGGACAGGGTTAAAATACGAGCAGTACTTC. Protein: CASSSGTGLKYEQYF. V usage is TRBV19 and J usage is TRBJ2-7; 9 bases line up with TRBD1. The J segment lost 4 bases and the V segment lost 5 bases, leaving 9 bases of the junction unmatched. This CDR3 has 15 residues. CDR1 is LNHDA and CDR2 is SQIVND in the germline V gene (reference sequence).

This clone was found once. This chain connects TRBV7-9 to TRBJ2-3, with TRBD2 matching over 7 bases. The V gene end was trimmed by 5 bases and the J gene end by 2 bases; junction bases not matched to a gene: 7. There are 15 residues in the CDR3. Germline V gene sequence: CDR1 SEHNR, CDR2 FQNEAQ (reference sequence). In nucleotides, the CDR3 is TGTGCCAGCAGCCCTTCTAGCGGAAACACAGATACGCAGTATTTT. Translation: CASSPSSGNTDTQYF.

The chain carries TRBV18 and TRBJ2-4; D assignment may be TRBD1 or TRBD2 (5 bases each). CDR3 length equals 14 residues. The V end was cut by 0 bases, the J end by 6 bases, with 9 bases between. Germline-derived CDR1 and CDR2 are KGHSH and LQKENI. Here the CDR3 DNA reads TGTGCCAGCTCACCACCGGATGGGACAAACATTCAGTACTTC. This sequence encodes CASSPPDGTNIQYF.

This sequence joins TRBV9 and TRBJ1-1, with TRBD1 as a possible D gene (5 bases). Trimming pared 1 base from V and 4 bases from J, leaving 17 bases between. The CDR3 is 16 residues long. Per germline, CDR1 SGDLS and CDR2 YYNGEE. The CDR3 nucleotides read TGTGCCAGCAGCGTAAGTCCGGCAGGGCGCAGCACTGAAGCTTTCTTT. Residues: CASSVSPAGRSTEAFF.

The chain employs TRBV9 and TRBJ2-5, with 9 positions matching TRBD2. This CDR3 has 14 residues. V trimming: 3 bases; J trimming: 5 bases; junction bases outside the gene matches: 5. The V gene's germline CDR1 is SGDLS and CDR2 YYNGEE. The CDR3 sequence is CASSAGTSPETQYF. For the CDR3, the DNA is TGTGCCAGCAGCGCCGGGACTAGCCCCGAGACCCAGTACTTC.

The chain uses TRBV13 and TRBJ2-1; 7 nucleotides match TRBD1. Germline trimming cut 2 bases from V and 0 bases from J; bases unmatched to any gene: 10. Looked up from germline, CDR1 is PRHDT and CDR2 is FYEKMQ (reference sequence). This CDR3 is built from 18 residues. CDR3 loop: CASSLSLGGESSYNEQFF. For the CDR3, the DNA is TGTGCCAGCAGCTTAAGTTTAGGGGGCGAAAGCTCCTACAATGAGCAGTTCTTC. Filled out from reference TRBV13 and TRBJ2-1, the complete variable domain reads AAGVIQSPRHLIKEKRETATLKCYPIPRHDTVYWYQQGPGQDPQFLISFYEKMQSDKGSIPDRFSAQQFSDYHSELNMSSLELGDSALYFCASSLSLGGESSYNEQFFGPGTRLTVL.

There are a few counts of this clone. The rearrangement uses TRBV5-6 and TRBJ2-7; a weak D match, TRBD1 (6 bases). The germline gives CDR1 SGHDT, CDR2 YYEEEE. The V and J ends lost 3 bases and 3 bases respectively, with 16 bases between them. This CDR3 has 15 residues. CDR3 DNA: TGTGCCAGCAGCTCACCCGGGACACCGTACTACGAGCAGTACTTC. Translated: CASSSPGTPYYEQYF.

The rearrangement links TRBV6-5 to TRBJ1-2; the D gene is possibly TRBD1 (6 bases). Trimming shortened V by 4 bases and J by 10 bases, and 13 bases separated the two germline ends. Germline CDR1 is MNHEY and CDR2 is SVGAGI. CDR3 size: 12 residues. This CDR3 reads CASSFTRGDYTF. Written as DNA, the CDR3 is TGTGCCAGCAGTTTCACCAGGGGCGACTACACCTTC.

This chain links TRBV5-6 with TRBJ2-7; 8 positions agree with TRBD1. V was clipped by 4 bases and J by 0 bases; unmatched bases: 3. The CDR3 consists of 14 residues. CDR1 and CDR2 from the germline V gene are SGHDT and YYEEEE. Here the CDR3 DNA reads TGTGCCAGCAGCATCGGACAGGGCTCCTACGAGCAGTACTTC. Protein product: CASSIGQGSYEQYF.

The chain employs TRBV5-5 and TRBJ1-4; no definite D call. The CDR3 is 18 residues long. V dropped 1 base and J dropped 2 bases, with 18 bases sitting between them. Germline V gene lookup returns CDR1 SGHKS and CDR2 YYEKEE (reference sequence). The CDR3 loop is CASSLRPGSMETNEKLFF. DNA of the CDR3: TGTGCCAGCAGCTTGCGTCCAGGATCCATGGAGACTAATGAAAAACTGTTTTTT.

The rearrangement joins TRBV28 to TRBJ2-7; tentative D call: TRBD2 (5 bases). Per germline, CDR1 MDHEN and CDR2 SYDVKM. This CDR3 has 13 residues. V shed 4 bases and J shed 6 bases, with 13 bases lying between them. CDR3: CASSYGEPGEQYF. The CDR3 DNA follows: TGTGCCAGCAGTTATGGGGAGCCAGGCGAGCAGTACTTC.